Sequencing of this T cell receptor beta chain was carried out in a study of shared clonotypes between healthy human individuals. The sample holds one count of this clone. CDR3 length equals 15 residues. The V end was cut by 3 bases, the J end by 4 bases, with 13 bases between. Germline assignment: CDR1 MNHEY and CDR2 SMNVEV (reference sequence). Deep-level settings were used for running the assay. Profiled with immunoSEQ multiplex PCR; TCRdb holds only in-frame clones, not every one. The data contain more than 450,000 clones, less than 85% of them seen just once; the ten biggest clones take up 10% to 15%. There were no recent acute infections or vaccinations among the donors, who were healthy HIV-negative adults.

The sequence was collected from a woman aged 35 to 49 in good health. Some clones in this sample may be carry-over from other donors' samples. The gene calls are TRBV27 and TRBJ2-1, with D possibly being TRBD2 (8 bases). The sequencing sample was made of PBMCs. The CDR3, as DNA: TGTGCCAGCAGTTTTAGCGGGACAGCTTACAATGAGCAGTTCTTC. It encodes CASSFSGTAYNEQFF.